This is a list of T cell receptor beta chains from one sample in a study of beta chain features in type 1 diabetes. The protocol was immunoSEQ multiplex PCR, while the TCRdb copy is restricted to in-frame clones and leaves out a portion. The table records fewer than 450,000 clones, approximately 12% of them present only once. The sample consisted of naive CD4+ T cells from blood. The source of these receptors is a woman aged 18-29 years with type 1 diabetes. CDR3s include the opening cysteine and the closing phenylalanine or tryptophan.

J gene | V gene | CDR3 protein
TRBJ2-7 | TRBV28 | CASSLSGLIYEQYF
TRBJ1-4 | TRBV20-1 | CSASTGSKLFF
TRBJ2-5 | TRBV29-1 | CSVATGAQETQYF
TRBJ2-1 | TRBV19 | CASSIDTGVGEQFF
TRBJ2-5 | TRBV29-1 | CSESSGSGETQYF
TRBJ1-2 | TRBV28 | CASSSGTAYGYTF
TRBJ2-3 | TRBV18 | CASSPLSESTDTQYF
TRBJ1-1 | TRBV30 | CAWSVRTDTEAFF
TRBJ2-5 | TRBV2 | CASSEALFAGGTETQYF
TRBJ2-7 | TRBV5-1 | CASSLVPGGNYEQYF
TRBJ2-1 | TRBV11-3 | CASSLRQGAKNEQFF
TRBJ2-2 | TRBV9 | CASSVELGAGDTGELFF
TRBJ1-1 | TRBV6-5 | CASSFYRGRSTEAFF
TRBJ1-3 | TRBV7-3 | CASSRQVGSGNTIYF
TRBJ2-4 | TRBV15 | CATSSTRSSGRGKNIQYF
TRBJ2-3 | TRBV7-9 | CASSFRLDWYTDTQYF